Presented here are 16 T cell receptor beta chains from one specimen sequenced in a study of blood T cells in healthy people across ages. Then a second PCR, running about 7 to 11 cycles, was carried out with a sample-barcoded 5' primer and a J-beta primer mix. TCRdb re-analysed the 5' RACE reads in MiXCR, keeping a single row per CDR3 protein. The sample consists of about 780,000 distinct CDR3 sequences, approximately 65% of them appearing once. Material for sequencing was blood. The origin of the receptors is a man aged 25 to 40 in good health.

The rearrangement links TRBV9 to TRBJ2-5, with 7 bases fitting TRBD2. The J call may be wrong; the DNA end is better matched by TRBJ2-7. The CDR3 consists of 13 residues. Germline loops: CDR1 SGDLS, CDR2 YYNGEE. CDR3 sequence (DNA): TGTGCCAGCAGCGTAGCTACGGGGGGCGAGCAGTACTTC. It yields the protein CASSVATGGEQYF.

This clonotype was found a few times. The J gene is TRBJ1-6, the V gene TRBV18; D might be TRBD1 (5 bases). The germline V gene encodes CDR1 KGHSH and CDR2 LQKENI. Trimming removed 2 bases at V and 7 bases at J, with 15 bases between. The CDR3 totals 16 residues. CDR3 sequence: CASSPGEGMLNSPLHF. The CDR3 coding sequence is TGTGCCAGCTCACCAGGGGAGGGGATGTTGAATTCACCCCTCCACTTT.

This chain links TRBV15 with TRBJ2-3; D unclear. The germline V gene encodes CDR1 LNHNV and CDR2 YYDKDF (reference sequence). The CDR3 is made up of 16 amino acids. V was clipped by 0 bases and J by 4 bases, with 14 bases between them. CDR3 region: CATSRDLSYLADTQYF. The CDR3 DNA sequence: TGTGCCACCAGCAGAGATCTAAGCTATCTGGCAGATACGCAGTATTTT.

The rearrangement uses TRBV10-3 and TRBJ1-2, with 12 bases lining up with TRBD1. The CDR3 extends over 15 amino acids. Trimming at V came to 4 bases and at J to 8 bases, leaving 8 bases not matched to a gene. Germline V CDR1 and CDR2: ENHRY, SYGVKD. The CDR3 sequence is CAISAERDRGQGYTF. The CDR3 region has the DNA TGTGCCATCAGTGCGGAACGGGACAGGGGGCAGGGCTACACCTTC.

In its sample, this clonotype was seen a few times. The V call is TRBV11-3, the J call TRBJ2-3; the D is unclear. V dropped 5 bases and J dropped 6 bases, with 18 bases sitting between them. The germline gives CDR1 SGHNT, CDR2 YENEEA. The CDR3 covers 15 residues. The CDR3 loop reads CASSHTVGPGDTQYF. CDR3 sequence (DNA): TGTGCCAGCAGCCATACGGTCGGACCCGGGGATACGCAGTATTTT.

This rearrangement joins TRBV20-1 to TRBJ2-5; D may be TRBD1 or TRBD2 (5 bases each). Trimming cost V 1 base and J 0 bases, with 12 bases left between them. CDR1 and CDR2 (germline): DFQATT, SNEGSKA (reference sequence). This CDR3 spans 15 amino acids. The CDR3 loop reads CSARAPGPHQETQYF. The CDR3 DNA reads TGCAGTGCTAGAGCCCCGGGACCCCACCAAGAGACCCAGTACTTC.

The gene calls are TRBV7-9 and TRBJ2-3; D remains ambiguous. Per germline, CDR1 SEHNR and CDR2 FQNEAQ (reference sequence). There are 13 residues in the CDR3. V dropped 5 bases and J dropped 2 bases, with 8 bases sitting between them. CDR3: CASSVLTTDTQYF. The CDR3 region has the DNA TGTGCCAGCAGCGTCCTCACCACAGATACGCAGTATTTT.

The chain combines TRBV7-9 with TRBJ1-2; D is possibly TRBD1 (6 bases). Germline CDR1 and CDR2: SEHNR and FQNEAQ (reference sequence). CDR3 length: 13 amino acids. V was clipped by 5 bases and J by 4 bases, with 11 bases between them. This chain's CDR3 is CASSAGVVYGYTF. As DNA, the CDR3 is TGTGCCAGCAGCGCAGGGGTTGTCTATGGCTACACCTTC. Using reference TRBV7-9 and TRBJ1-2 for the parts outside the CDR3, the full variable domain is DTGVSQNPRHKITKRGQNVTFRCDPISEHNRLYWYRQTLGQGPEFLTYFQNEAQLEKSRLLSDRFSAERPKGSFSTLEIQRTEQGDSAMYLCASSAGVVYGYTFGSGTRLTVV.

This chain uses TRBV5-1 with TRBJ2-7; D unresolved. Germline V gives CDR1 SGHRS, CDR2 YFSETQ. V lost 3 bases to trimming and J lost 0 bases, with 13 bases between them. This CDR3 region has 15 residues. CDR3 loop: CASSSGQAFSYEQYF. In DNA, the CDR3 is TGCGCCAGCAGCTCTGGGCAGGCTTTCTCCTACGAGCAGTACTTC.

The chain has TRBV25-1 and TRBJ2-1; a weak D match, TRBD2 (5 bases). The DNA matches TRBJ2-7 better at its end, which makes the J call doubtful. The CDR3 sequence is 15 residues long. Germline assignment: CDR1 MGHDK and CDR2 SYGVNS. For the CDR3, the DNA is TGTGCCAGCAGTCAGGAGGAGACACCGTACAATGAGCAGTACTTC. Translating it yields CASSQEETPYNEQYF.

The chain employs TRBV9 and TRBJ1-4; D unclear. Germline CDR1 and CDR2: SGDLS and YYNGEE. CDR3 length: 14 residues. Deletions cut 2 bases from V and 0 bases from J, with 5 bases between. Written as DNA, the CDR3 is TGTGCCAGCAGCGTTCAGCCAACTAATGAAAAACTGTTTTTT. Translation gives CASSVQPTNEKLFF.

J is TRBJ1-6 and V is TRBV7-8, with D tentatively TRBD1 (6 bases). Germline V gene sequence: CDR1 SGHVS, CDR2 FQNEAQ. The CDR3 extends over 14 amino acids. Trimming shortened V by 9 bases and J by 5 bases, and 14 bases separated the two germline ends. CDR3 sequence: CASIRGADNSPLHF. CDR3 nucleotide sequence: TGTGCCAGTATACGGGGGGCGGATAATTCACCCCTCCACTTT.

This clonotype occurred a few times. The rearrangement joins TRBV7-2 to TRBJ1-4; D is possibly TRBD1 (6 bases). The germline V gene has CDR1 SGHTA and CDR2 FQGNSA. The CDR3 contains 13 residues. V shed 5 bases and J shed 6 bases, with 10 bases lying between them. The CDR3 DNA is TGTGCCAGCAGCGTCGCAGGGGATGAAAAACTGTTTTTT. Translated, it gives CASSVAGDEKLFF.

The table lists this clonotype with a few counts. The V and J genes are TRBV5-1 and TRBJ2-1, with D perhaps assigned TRBD1 or TRBD2 (5 bases each). Trimming left V 8 bases short and J 6 bases short, with 18 bases between. The CDR3 loop spans 14 amino acids. Germline V gene data show CDR1 as SGHRS and CDR2 as YFSETQ. The DNA of the CDR3 is TGCGCCAGTCGCCCCGGGGACCCCGCCAATGAGCAGTTCTTC. Protein: CASRPGDPANEQFF.

The chain links TRBV29-1 to TRBJ1-1; D call uncertain. Germline lookup yields CDR1 SQVTM and CDR2 ANQGSEA. This CDR3 is built from 10 residues. V lost 7 bases and J lost 2, with 5 bases in between. The CDR3 is CSADNTEAFF. CDR3 DNA: TGCAGCGCGGACAACACTGAAGCTTTCTTT.

The table lists this clonotype with a count of one. The rearrangement joins TRBV27 to TRBJ2-5; D is unresolved. CDR3 length: 14 amino acids. V was clipped by 4 bases and J by 0 bases, with 9 bases between them. Germline assignment: CDR1 MNHEY and CDR2 SMNVEV (reference sequence). The chain's CDR3 is CASSSTSYQETQYF. The CDR3 bases are TGTGCCAGCAGTTCAACCTCGTACCAAGAGACCCAGTACTTC.